The rows below give T cell receptor beta chains drawn from one sample of a study of shared clonotypes between healthy human individuals. The table came from immunoSEQ multiplex PCR; TCRdb's copy has only in-frame clones and leaves some out. The sample consists of around 510,000 clones, 90% to 97% of them appearing once. Sequencing was carried out using naive CD4+ T cells sorted from blood. Source of these receptors: a woman in her 30s in good health. Each CDR3 is given with its conserved first and last residue. The D gene is left open where the match is weak. Clone size is stated in some rows and not others, as once, few, many or a class when expanded.

j_call d_call clone_size v_call cdr3_nt cdr3_aa
TRBJ2-7 TRBD2 - TRBV7-9 TGTGCCAGCAGCTTAGCCCGTTTTGCGGGAGACGAGCAGTACTTC CASSLARFAGDEQYF
TRBJ2-1 TRBD2 - TRBV4-2 TGTGCCAGCAGCTCAGAGGCGAGCGGGAGGGGAGGCGATGAGCAGTTCTTC CASSSEASGRGGDEQFF
TRBJ1-2 - - TRBV6-8 TGTGCCATCAGTGCTCAGACCTATGGCTACACCTTC CAISAQTYGYTF
TRBJ1-2 - once TRBV6-1 TGTGCCAGCAGTGAAGCAGGGTATGGCTACACCTTC CASSEAGYGYTF
TRBJ2-2 TRBD1 - TRBV9 TGTGCCAGCAGCGTAGGGACAGGGGTCACCGGGGAGCTGTTTTTT CASSVGTGVTGELFF
TRBJ2-5 - - TRBV14 TGTGCCAGCAGCCAAGTCTGGGAGACCCAGTACTTC CASSQVWETQYF
TRBJ2-5 TRBD2 - TRBV4-1 TGCGCCAGCAGCCAGGCTAGCGGGAAATCAGAGACCCAGTACTTC CASSQASGKSETQYF
TRBJ2-1 - - TRBV7-6 TGTGCCAGCAGCGGGCGGGGTGAGCAGTTCTTC CASSGRGEQFF
TRBJ2-7 - - TRBV11-2 TGTGCCAGCAGCCAACGGGTCTACGAGCAGTACTTC CASSQRVYEQYF
TRBJ1-5 - - TRBV19 TGTGCCAGTAGTGTCGCCGGGACCCTGAATCAGCCCCAGCATTTT CASSVAGTLNQPQHF
TRBJ2-1 - - TRBV7-9 TGTGCCAGCAGCTTCACAGCCTACAATGAGCAGTTCTTC CASSFTAYNEQFF
TRBJ2-7 - - TRBV5-1 TGCGCCAGCAGCTCGGGCAACTCCTACGAGCAGTACTTC CASSSGNSYEQYF
TRBJ1-4 TRBD1 - TRBV19 TGTGCCGCAACCCCCGGGACAGGGAGACCAACTAATGAAAAACTGTTTTTT CAATPGTGRPTNEKLFF
TRBJ2-7 TRBD2 - TRBV7-9 TGTGCCAGCAGCAGGACTAGCGGGGGCTACGAGCAGTACTTC CASSRTSGGYEQYF
TRBJ2-1 - - TRBV6-1 TGTGCCAGCAGCCAATACAATGAGCAGTTCTTC CASSQYNEQFF
TRBJ1-1 - - TRBV6-5 TGTGCCAGCAAGGGGAGGCACACTGAAGCTTTCTTT CASKGRHTEAFF
TRBJ2-1 TRBD1 - TRBV28 TGTGCCAGCAGTCCGGACTCGGACAGGGGCAACTACAATGAGCAGTTCTTC CASSPDSDRGNYNEQFF
TRBJ1-1 - - TRBV6-4 TGTGCCAGCCAGGGGTGGGATAACACTGAAGCTTTCTTT CASQGWDNTEAFF
TRBJ2-4 TRBD1 once TRBV5-1 TGCGCCAGCAGCTCGCAGGGGGTAGCCAAAAACATTCAGTACTTC CASSSQGVAKNIQYF
TRBJ2-7 TRBD1 - TRBV14 TGTGCCAGCAGCCAAGTTGCTGGCAGGGGGCGTTACGAGCAGTACTTC CASSQVAGRGRYEQYF
TRBJ2-1 - - TRBV11-2 TGTGCCAGCAGCTTAGATGACGGTTGGTATGAGCAGTTCTTC CASSLDDGWYEQFF
TRBJ2-1 - - TRBV5-5 TGTGCCAGCAGCCCTTGGGGCGGGGAGGTTGTAAAGCAGTTCTTC CASSPWGGEVVKQFF
TRBJ1-2 - once TRBV18 TGTGCCAGCTCACCGGGGTCAGGGAACTATGGCTACACCTTC CASSPGSGNYGYTF
TRBJ2-5 TRBD2 - TRBV29-1 TGCAGCGCTGGGACTAGCGGGGGGCAAGAGACCCAGTACTTC CSAGTSGGQETQYF
TRBJ2-1 - - TRBV5-1 TGCGCCAGCAGCTTGTTAGACTATGAGCAGTTCTTC CASSLLDYEQFF
TRBJ1-2 - - TRBV28 TGTGCCACCACCGCACGGGTTAACTATGGCTACACCTTC CATTARVNYGYTF
TRBJ2-7 - - TRBV2 TGTGCCAGCAGTGAAAGTTGGCTGCCGCGCCCGAAGGACGAGCAGTACTTC CASSESWLPRPKDEQYF
TRBJ2-7 TRBD2 - TRBV30 TGTGCCTGGAGGCTTAGCGGGAGGCCCTACGAGCAGTACTTC CAWRLSGRPYEQYF
TRBJ2-5 - - TRBV28 TGTGCCAGCAGTTTAACCGGGACCGGGGCCCGGGAGACCCAGTACTTC CASSLTGTGARETQYF
TRBJ2-3 - - TRBV25-1 TGTGCCAGCAGTGAACCCATGAATACGCAGTATTTT CASSEPMNTQYF
TRBJ2-1 TRBD1 once TRBV11-1 TGTGCCAGCAGCTTTAGACAGGGTACCAATGAGCAGTTCTTC CASSFRQGTNEQFF
TRBJ1-1 - - TRBV5-1 TGCGCCAGCAGCTTGGTGGTGAGCACTGAAGCTTTCTTT CASSLVVSTEAFF
TRBJ2-2 - - TRBV9 TGTGCCAGCAGCGCCCACGGAGGGGGAGTAGGCACCGGGGAGCTGTTTTTT CASSAHGGGVGTGELFF
TRBJ2-3 - - TRBV7-9 TGTGCCAGCAGCCCGGGGCTAGTCAAGGCAGATACGCAGTATTTT CASSPGLVKADTQYF
TRBJ1-5 - - TRBV19 TGTGCCAGTAGTATGGTGACAGGATATAGCAATCAGCCCCAGCATTTT CASSMVTGYSNQPQHF
TRBJ2-7 TRBD2 - TRBV4-2 TGTGCCAGCAGCCAAGTAGGGACTAGCGGGATGGACGAGCAGTACTTC CASSQVGTSGMDEQYF
TRBJ1-5 TRBD1 - TRBV2 TGTGCCAGCAGTGGGACAGGGCCCAGTTTGAATCAGCCCCAGCATTTT CASSGTGPSLNQPQHF